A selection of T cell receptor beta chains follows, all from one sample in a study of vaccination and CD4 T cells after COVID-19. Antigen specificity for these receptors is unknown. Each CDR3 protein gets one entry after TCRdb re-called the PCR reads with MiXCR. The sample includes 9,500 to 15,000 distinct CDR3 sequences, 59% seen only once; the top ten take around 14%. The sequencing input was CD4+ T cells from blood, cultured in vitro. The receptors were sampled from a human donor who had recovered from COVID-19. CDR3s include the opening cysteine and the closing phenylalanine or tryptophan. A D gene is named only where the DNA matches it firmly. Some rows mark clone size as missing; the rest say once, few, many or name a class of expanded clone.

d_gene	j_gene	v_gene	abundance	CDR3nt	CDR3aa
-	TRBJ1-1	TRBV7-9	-	TGTGCCAGCAGCCGACCCGCCGCGAACACTGAAGCTTTCTTT	CASSRPAANTEAFF
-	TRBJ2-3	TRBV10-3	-	TGTGCCATCAGTGAGGACGCCAACACAGATACGCAGTATTTT	CAISEDANTDTQYF
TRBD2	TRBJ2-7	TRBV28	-	TGTGCCAGCAGTCCTCCTAGCGGGAAGGGCGAGCAGTACTTC	CASSPPSGKGEQYF
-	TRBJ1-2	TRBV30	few	TGTGCCTGGAGCCGGCCAAATATAGAGGGCTTCTATGGCTACACCTTC	CAWSRPNIEGFYGYTF
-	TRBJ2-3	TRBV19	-	TGTGCCAGTAGTACCCGGGACAAGGGTCCCACAGATACGCAGTATTTT	CASSTRDKGPTDTQYF
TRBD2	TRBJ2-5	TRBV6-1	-	TGTGCCAGCAGCCTACTGGGGCTAGCGGGAGGGACCCAGTACTTT	CASSLLGLAGGTQYF
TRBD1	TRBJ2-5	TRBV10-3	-	TGTGCCATCAGGCCAGGGGGCATTGGGGAGACCCAGTACTTC	CAIRPGGIGETQYF
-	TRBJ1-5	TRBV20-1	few	TGCAGTGCTAGCCTTCAGCCGAATAGCAATCAGCCCCAGCATTTT	CSASLQPNSNQPQHF
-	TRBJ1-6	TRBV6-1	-	TGTGCCAGCCGTACCGTCCTGCCTTCACCCCTCCACTTT	CASRTVLPSPLHF
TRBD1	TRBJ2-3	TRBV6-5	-	TGTGCCAGCAGTTCCGGGGACAGAGATACGCAGTATTTT	CASSSGDRDTQYF
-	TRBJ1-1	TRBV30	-	TGTGCCTGGAGTGGAACGTTCGACACTGAAGCTTTCTTT	CAWSGTFDTEAFF
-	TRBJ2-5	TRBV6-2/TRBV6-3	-	TGTGCCAGCAGCCGTGCACCGGAGGTGGAGACCCAGTACTTC	CASSRAPEVETQYF
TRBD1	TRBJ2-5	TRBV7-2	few	TGTGCCAGCAGAGCCAGGGGGTACCAAGAGACCCAGTACTTC	CASRARGYQETQYF
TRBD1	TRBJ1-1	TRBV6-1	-	TGTGCCAGCATCGGGACAGGTCAACAGACTGAAGCTTTCTTT	CASIGTGQQTEAFF
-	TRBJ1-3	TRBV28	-	TGTGCCAGCAGTGGATCAAGAGTCTCTGGAAACACCATATATTTT	CASSGSRVSGNTIYF
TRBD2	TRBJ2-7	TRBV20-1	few	TGCAGTGCTAGTTACCTAGCGGGAGAACGGCAGTACTTC	CSASYLAGERQYF
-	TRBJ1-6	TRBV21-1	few	TGTGCCAGCAGCAAAGGAGTCATAAATTCACCCCTCCACTTT	CASSKGVINSPLHF
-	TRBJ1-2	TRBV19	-	TGTGCCAGTCAGGACAACTATGGCTACACCTTC	CASQDNYGYTF
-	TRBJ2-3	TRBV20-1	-	TGCAGTGCTAACAGCCCGGATAGGTGGGATACGCAGTATTTT	CSANSPDRWDTQYF
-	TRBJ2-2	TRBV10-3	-	TGTGCCATCAGGGAAGCCCCCGGGGAGCTGTTTTTT	CAIREAPGELFF
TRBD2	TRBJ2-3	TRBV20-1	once	TGCAGTGCTAGTAGGAGGGGGACTAGCGGGACAGATACGCAGTATTTT	CSASRRGTSGTDTQYF
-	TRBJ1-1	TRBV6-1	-	TGTGCCAGCAGTCTCGAGTGGAACACTGAAGCTTTCTTT	CASSLEWNTEAFF
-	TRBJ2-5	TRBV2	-	TGTGCCAGCAGACCAGGGGTCCAAGAGACCCAGTACTTC	CASRPGVQETQYF
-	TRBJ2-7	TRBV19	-	TGTGCCAGTAGTATATCCCCGGGGACGGGTGAGCAGTACTTC	CASSISPGTGEQYF
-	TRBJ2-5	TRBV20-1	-	TGCAGTGCCCCGAGGACGGCGATCCAAGAGACCCAGTACTTC	CSAPRTAIQETQYF
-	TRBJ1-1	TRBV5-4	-	TGTGCCAGCAGCTATTACAGGCGATTGAACACTGAAGCTTTCTTT	CASSYYRRLNTEAFF
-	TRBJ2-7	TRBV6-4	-	TGTGCCAGCAGTGACCCCCGGGCAGAATGGGGCTCCTACGAGCAGTACTTC	CASSDPRAEWGSYEQYF
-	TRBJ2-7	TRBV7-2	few	TGTGCCAGCAGCTTAACTAGGTCATCCTACGAGCGGTACTTC	CASSLTRSSYERYF
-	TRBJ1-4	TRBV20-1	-	TGCAGTGCTAGTTCCAGAGTTGAAAAACTGTTTTTT	CSASSRVEKLFF
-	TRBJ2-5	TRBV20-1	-	TGCAGTGCCTTCGGACGAGACCAAGAGACCCAGTACTTC	CSAFGRDQETQYF
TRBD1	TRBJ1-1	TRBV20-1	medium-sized	TGCGCTACAATGGACAGGGGGCGAGGGAACACTGAAGCTTTCTTT	CATMDRGRGNTEAFF
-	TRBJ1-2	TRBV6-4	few	TGTGCCAGCAGCACCGGACACGGAATGGGCTATGGCTACACCTTC	CASSTGHGMGYGYTF
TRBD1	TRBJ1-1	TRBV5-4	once	TGTGCCAGCAGCTTGGCTTTTACAGGGGGCACTGAAGCTTTCTTT	CASSLAFTGGTEAFF
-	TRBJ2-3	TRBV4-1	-	TGCGCCAGCAGCCACCGCAGGACAGCACTAGCTACAGATACGCAGTATTTT	CASSHRRTALATDTQYF
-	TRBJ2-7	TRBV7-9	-	TGTGCCAGCAGCTTAACCGTAGGGGGGCGCGCCCCTTACGAGCAGTACTTC	CASSLTVGGRAPYEQYF
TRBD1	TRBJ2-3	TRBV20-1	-	TGCAGTGCTACCGCGGGACAGGGGGCAGCAGATACGCAGTATTTT	CSATAGQGAADTQYF
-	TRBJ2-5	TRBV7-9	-	TGTGCCAGCACCCCATTGGGGACAACTATATACGAGACCCAGTACTTC	CASTPLGTTIYETQYF
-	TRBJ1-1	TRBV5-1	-	TGCGCCAGCAGCTTGGGGGCAGGTTGGAACACTGAAGCTTTCTTT	CASSLGAGWNTEAFF
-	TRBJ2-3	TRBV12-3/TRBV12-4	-	TGTGCCAGCAGTTTAGCGCTTATTTCGTGGGTAGCGCCTGAGGCAGATACGCAGTATTTT	CASSLALISWVAPEADTQYF
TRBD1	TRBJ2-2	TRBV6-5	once	TGTGCCAGCAGTTATACCTCAGGGGGGAACACCGGGGAGCTGTTTTTT	CASSYTSGGNTGELFF
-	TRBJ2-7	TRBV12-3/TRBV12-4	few	TGTGCCAGCAGTTTAGGGAGGGGTGGTCAGTACTTC	CASSLGRGGQYF
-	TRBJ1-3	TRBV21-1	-	TGTGCCAGCAGCACTAAGGACCGAGGCGGAGACACCATATATTTT	CASSTKDRGGDTIYF
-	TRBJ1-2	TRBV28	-	TGTGCCAGCAGTTTGTCAGCCTATGGCTACACCTTC	CASSLSAYGYTF
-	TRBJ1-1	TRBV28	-	TGTGCCAGCATTCTAGGGGCCTGGAACACTGAAGCTTTCTTT	CASILGAWNTEAFF
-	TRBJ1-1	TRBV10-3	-	TGTGCCACAAAAGGGACGGATAACACTGAAGCTTTCTTT	CATKGTDNTEAFF
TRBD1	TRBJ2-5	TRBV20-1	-	TGCAGTGTACAGACAGGGGGCTATTCGGGAGAGACCCAGTACTTC	CSVQTGGYSGETQYF
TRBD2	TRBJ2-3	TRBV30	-	TGTGCCATAAGGGGCGGGAGGGCCACAGATACGCAGTATTTT	CAIRGGRATDTQYF
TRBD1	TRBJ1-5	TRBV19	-	TGTGCCAGTACCAATACTCGGACAGGGAGTATTCAGCCCCAGCATTTT	CASTNTRTGSIQPQHF